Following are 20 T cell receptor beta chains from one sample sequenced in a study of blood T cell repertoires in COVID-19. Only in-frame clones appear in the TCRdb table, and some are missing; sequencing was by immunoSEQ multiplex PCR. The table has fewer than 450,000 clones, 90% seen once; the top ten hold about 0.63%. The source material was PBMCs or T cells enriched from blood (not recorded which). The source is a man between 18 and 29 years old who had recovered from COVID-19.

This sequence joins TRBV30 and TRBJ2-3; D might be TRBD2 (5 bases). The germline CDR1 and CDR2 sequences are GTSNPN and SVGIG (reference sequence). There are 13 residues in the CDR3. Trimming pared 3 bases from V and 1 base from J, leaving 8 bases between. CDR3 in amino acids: CAWSGIGTDTQYF. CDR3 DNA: TGTGCCTGGAGCGGGATTGGCACAGATACGCAGTATTTT.

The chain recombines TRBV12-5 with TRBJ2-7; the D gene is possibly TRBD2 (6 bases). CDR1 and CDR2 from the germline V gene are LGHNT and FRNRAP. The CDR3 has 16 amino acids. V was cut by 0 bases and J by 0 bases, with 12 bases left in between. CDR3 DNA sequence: TGTGCTAGTGGTTTGGTACTAACTAGCAGCTCCTACGAGCAGTACTTC. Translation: CASGLVLTSSSYEQYF.

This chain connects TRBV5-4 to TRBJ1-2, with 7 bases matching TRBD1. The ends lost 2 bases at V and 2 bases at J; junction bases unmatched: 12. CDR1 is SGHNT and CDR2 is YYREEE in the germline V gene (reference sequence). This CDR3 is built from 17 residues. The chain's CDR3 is CASSFRGSGQRNYGYTF. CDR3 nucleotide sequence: TGTGCCAGCAGCTTCCGTGGTTCGGGACAGCGGAACTATGGCTACACCTTC.

This chain's CDR3 is CASSISRSRNEQYF. CDR3 nucleotide sequence: TGTGCCAGTAGTATAAGTCGCTCCAGGAACGAGCAGTACTTC. The chain employs TRBV19 and TRBJ2-7; no definite D call. This CDR3 comprises 14 residues. Per the germline V gene, CDR1 is LNHDA and CDR2 is SQIVND (reference sequence). The V gene lost 2 bases and the J gene lost 5 bases, with 13 bases spanning the gap.

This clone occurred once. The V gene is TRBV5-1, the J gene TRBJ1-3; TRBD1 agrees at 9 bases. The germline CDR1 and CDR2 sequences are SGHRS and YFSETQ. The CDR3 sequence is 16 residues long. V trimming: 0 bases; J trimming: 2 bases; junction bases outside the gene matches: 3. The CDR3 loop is CASSLAGQGTGNTIYF. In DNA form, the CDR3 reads TGCGCCAGCAGCTTGGCAGGACAGGGGACTGGAAACACCATATATTTT.

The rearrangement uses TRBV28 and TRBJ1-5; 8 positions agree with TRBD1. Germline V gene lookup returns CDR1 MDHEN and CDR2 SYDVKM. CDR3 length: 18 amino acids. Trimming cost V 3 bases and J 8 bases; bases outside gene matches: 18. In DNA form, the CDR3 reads TGTGCCAGCAGTTTTTTCGGGACCCACAGGGGGGGAATCAAGCCCCAGCATTTT. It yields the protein CASSFFGTHRGGIKPQHF.

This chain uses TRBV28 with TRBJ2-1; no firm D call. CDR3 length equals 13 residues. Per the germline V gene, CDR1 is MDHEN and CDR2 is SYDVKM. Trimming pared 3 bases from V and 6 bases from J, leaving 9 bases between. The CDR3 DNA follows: TGTGCCAGCAGTTTCCCTCAGTTCAATGAGCAGTTCTTC. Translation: CASSFPQFNEQFF.

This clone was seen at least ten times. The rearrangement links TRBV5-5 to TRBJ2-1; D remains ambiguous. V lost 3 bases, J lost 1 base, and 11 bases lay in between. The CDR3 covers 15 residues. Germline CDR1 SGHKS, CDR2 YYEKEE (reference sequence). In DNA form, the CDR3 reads TGTGCCAGCAGCTCCCTACCTGAGTCCTACAATGAGCAGTTCTTC. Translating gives CASSSLPESYNEQFF.

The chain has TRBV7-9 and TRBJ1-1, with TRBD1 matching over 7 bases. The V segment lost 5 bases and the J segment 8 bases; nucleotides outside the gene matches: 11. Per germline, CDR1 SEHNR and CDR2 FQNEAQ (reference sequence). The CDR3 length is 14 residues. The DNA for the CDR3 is TGTGCCAGCAGCCGACTACCGGGGACAGAAGAAGCTTTCTTT. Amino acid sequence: CASSRLPGTEEAFF.

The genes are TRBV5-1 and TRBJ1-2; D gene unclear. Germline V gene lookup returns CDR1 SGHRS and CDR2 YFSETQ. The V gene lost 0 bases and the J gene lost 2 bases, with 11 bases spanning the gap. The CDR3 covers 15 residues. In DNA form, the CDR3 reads TGCGCCAGCAGCTTGGAAGCCAGCGAAAACTATGGCTACACCTTC. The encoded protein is CASSLEASENYGYTF.

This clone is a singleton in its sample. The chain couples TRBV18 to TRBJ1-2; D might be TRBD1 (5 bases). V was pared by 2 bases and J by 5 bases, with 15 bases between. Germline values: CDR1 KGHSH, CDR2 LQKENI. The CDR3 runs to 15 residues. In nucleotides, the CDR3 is TGTGCCAGCTCACCATCACTACAGGAGGGGTATGGCTACACCTTC. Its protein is CASSPSLQEGYGYTF.

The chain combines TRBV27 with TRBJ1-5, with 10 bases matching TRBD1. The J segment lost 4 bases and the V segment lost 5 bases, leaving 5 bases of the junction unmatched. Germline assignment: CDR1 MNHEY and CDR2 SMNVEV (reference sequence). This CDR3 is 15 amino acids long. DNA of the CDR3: TGTGCCAGCAGTCCGGGACAGGGGCTTAATCAGCCCCAGCATTTT. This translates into CASSPGQGLNQPQHF.

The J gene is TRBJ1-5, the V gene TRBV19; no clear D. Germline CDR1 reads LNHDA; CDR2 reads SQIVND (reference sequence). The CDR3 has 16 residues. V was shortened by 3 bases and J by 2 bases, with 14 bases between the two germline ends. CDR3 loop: CASSMGGSAGNQPQHF. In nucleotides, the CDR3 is TGTGCCAGTAGTATGGGCGGGTCGGCGGGCAATCAGCCCCAGCATTTT.

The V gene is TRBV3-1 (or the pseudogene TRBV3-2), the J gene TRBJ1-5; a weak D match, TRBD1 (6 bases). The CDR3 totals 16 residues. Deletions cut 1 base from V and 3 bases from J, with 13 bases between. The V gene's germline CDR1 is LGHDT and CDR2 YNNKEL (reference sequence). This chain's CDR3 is CASSQAARGANQPQHF. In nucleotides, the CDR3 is TGTGCCAGCAGCCAAGCGGCCAGGGGAGCCAATCAGCCCCAGCATTTT.

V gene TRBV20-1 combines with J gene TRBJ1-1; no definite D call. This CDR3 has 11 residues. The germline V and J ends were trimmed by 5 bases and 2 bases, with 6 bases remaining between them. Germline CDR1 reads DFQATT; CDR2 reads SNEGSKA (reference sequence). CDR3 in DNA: TGCAGTGCTTCGTATAACACTGAAGCTTTCTTT. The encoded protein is CSASYNTEAFF.

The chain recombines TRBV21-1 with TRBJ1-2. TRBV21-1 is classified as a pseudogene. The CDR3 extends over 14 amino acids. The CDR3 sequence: CASSKGGGNYGYTF. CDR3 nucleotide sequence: TGTGCCAGCAGCAAGGGAGGGGGGAACTATGGCTACACCTTC.

This CDR3 reads CAWTDGGIHEQFF. As DNA, the CDR3 is TGTGCCTGGACCGACGGAGGGATCCATGAGCAGTTCTTC. The V and J genes are TRBV30 and TRBJ2-1, with D maybe TRBD2 (6 bases). Germline CDR1 and CDR2: GTSNPN and SVGIG (reference sequence). V dropped 4 bases and J dropped 8 bases, with 15 bases sitting between them. The CDR3 has 13 residues.

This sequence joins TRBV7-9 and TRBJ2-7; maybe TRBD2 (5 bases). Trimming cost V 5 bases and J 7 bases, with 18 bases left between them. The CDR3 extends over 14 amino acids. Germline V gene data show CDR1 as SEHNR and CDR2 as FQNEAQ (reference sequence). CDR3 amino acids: CASSPTSDWIEQYF. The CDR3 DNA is TGTGCCAGCAGCCCTACTTCGGACTGGATTGAGCAGTACTTC.

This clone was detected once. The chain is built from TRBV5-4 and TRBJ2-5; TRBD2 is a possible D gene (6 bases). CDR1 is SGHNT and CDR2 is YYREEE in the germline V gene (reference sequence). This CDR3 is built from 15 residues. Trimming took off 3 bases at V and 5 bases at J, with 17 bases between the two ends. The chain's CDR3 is CASSSPTGGVETQYF. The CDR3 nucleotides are TGTGCCAGCAGCTCCCCAACCGGGGGAGTGGAGACCCAGTACTTC.

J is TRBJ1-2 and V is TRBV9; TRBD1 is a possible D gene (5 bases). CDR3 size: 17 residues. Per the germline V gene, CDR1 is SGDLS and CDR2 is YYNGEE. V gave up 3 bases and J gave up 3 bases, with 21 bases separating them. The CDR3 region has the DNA TGTGCCAGCAGCGACAGCCCTCTTGAGCAGGGCTACTATGGCTACACCTTC. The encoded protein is CASSDSPLEQGYYGYTF.